Sequencing of this T cell receptor (beta chain) was carried out in a study of prognosis after radiotherapy for stage I lung cancer. In the study overall: Among the enrolled patients, more than eleven had newly diagnosed primary stage I lung tumors, while about 5 had oligometastatic NSCLC following surgical resection of the primary tumor. A few patients developed post-radiotherapy distant metastases at median around 7 months; 15 had no significant progression. None of the non-small cell lung cancer patients was considered medically operable.

By two-round multiplex PCR, the TCR beta CDR3 was amplified from genomic DNA. Initially, in first-round PCR, primers specific to each TRBV and TRBJ gene were used. From the multiplex PCR reads, TCRdb called clonotypes with MiXCR, one entry per CDR3 protein. The sample lists over 45,000 distinct CDR3 sequences, more than 25% occurring once. This clonotype occurred many times. The CDR3 is made up of 13 amino acids. With V trimmed by 3 bases and J by 6 bases, 2 bases remained unmatched. Germline CDR1 and CDR2: KGHDR and SFDVKD. The patient cohort was node-negative on CT and PET/CT, with no prior chemotherapy, radiotherapy or other malignancies.

The TCR comes from a donor over 45 with non-small cell lung cancer. The chain carries TRBV24-1 and TRBJ2-3; 7 bases are a match to TRBD2. Specimen: PBMCs, collected before or after stereotactic body radiation therapy (not recorded which). The CDR3 region is CATSDGLEDTQYF. The CDR3 DNA follows: TGTGCCACCAGTGATGGACTAGAGGATACGCAGTATTTT.